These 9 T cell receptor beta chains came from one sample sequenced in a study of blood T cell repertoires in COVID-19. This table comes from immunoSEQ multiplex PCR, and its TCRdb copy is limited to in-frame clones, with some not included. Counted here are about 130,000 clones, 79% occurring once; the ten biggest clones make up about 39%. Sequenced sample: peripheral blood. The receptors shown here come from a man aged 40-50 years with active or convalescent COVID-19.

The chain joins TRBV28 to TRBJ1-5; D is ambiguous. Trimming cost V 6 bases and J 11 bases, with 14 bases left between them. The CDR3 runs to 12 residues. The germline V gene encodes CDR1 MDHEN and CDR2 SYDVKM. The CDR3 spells CASSQRPQTQHF. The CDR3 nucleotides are TGTGCCAGCAGCCAACGTCCCCAGACCCAGCATTTT.

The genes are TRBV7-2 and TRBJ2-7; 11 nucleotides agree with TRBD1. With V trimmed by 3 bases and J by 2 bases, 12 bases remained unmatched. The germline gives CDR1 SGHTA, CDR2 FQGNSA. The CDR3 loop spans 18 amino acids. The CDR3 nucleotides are TGTGCCAGCAGCTTGCGGGGACAGGGGGAACCCTCGGCCTACGAGCAGTACTTC. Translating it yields CASSLRGQGEPSAYEQYF.

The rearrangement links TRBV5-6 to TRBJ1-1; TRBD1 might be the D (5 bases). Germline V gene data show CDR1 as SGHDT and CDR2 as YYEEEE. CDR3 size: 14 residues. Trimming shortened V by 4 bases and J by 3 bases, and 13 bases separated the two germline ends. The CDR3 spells CASSPERGYTEAFF. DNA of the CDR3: TGTGCCAGCAGCCCCGAACGGGGGTACACTGAAGCTTTCTTT.

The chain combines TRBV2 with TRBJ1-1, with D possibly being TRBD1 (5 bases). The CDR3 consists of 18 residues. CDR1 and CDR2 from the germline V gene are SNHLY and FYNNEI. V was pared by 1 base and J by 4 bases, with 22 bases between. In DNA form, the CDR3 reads TGTGCCAGCAGTGAAGTGCTAATTGGGACTCTTGACGGCACTGAAGCTTTCTTT. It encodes CASSEVLIGTLDGTEAFF.

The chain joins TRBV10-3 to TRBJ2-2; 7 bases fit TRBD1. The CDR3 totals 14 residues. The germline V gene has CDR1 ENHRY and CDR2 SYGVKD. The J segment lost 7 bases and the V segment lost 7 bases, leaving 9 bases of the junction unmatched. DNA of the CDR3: TGTGCCATCAATCCGGGCAGGGGGATCGGGGAGCTGTTTTTT. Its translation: CAINPGRGIGELFF.

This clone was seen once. CDR3: CASSVVRNTEAFF. The CDR3 region has the DNA TGTGCCAGCAGCGTAGTCAGGAACACTGAAGCTTTCTTT. The chain combines TRBV9 with TRBJ1-1; D uncertain. Germline V gene data show CDR1 as SGDLS and CDR2 as YYNGEE. The CDR3 extends over 13 amino acids. V dropped 0 bases and J dropped 1 base, with 4 bases sitting between them.

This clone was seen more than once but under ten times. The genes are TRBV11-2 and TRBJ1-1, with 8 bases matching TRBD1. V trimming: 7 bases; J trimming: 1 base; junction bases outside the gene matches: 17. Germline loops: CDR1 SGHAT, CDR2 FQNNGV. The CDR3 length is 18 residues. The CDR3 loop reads CASTSQTGTGLPNTEAFF. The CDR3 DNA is TGTGCCAGCACCTCTCAAACCGGGACAGGACTTCCGAACACTGAAGCTTTCTTT. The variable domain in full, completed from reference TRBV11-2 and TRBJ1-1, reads EAGVAQSPRYKIIEKRQSVAFWCNPISGHATLYWYQQILGQGPKLLIQFQNNGVVDDSQLPKDRFSAERLKGVDSTLKIQPAKLEDSAVYLCASTSQTGTGLPNTEAFFGQGTRLTVV.

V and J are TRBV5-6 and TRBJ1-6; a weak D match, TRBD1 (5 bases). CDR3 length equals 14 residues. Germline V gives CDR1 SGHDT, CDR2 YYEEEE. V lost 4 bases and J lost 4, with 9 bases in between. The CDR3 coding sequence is TGTGCCAGCAGCACGACAGTTTATAATTCACCCCTCCACTTT. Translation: CASSTTVYNSPLHF.

The CDR3 sequence: CASSVGGANEETQYF. The CDR3 DNA reads as TGTGCCAGCAGCGTGGGCGGGGCGAATGAAGAGACCCAGTACTTC. The chain combines TRBV9 with TRBJ2-5; possibly TRBD2 for D (6 bases). Trimming took off 2 bases at V and 3 bases at J, with 14 bases between the two ends. The CDR3 loop spans 15 amino acids. Germline V lookup: CDR1 SGDLS, CDR2 YYNGEE.